Each of the 9 T cell receptor beta chains below was sequenced from the same sample in a study of T cells after yellow fever vaccination. Each CDR3 protein is one row after TCRdb ran MiXCR on the 5' RACE reads. The sample includes 250,000 to 400,000 distinct CDR3 sequences, about 4% seen only once; the top ten take about 26%. Sequenced material: PBMCs, taken 5 days after the yellow fever booster vaccination. The source of these receptors is a man aged 18-30 years who received the YFV17D yellow fever vaccine.

Only a few counts were recorded for this clonotype. The gene calls are TRBV7-2 and TRBJ2-3; TRBD1 might be the D (5 bases). This CDR3 comprises 13 residues. Germline CDR1 SGHTA, CDR2 FQGNSA. The V end lost 10 bases, the J end lost 2 bases, and 13 bases lay between the germline ends. In DNA, the CDR3 is TGTGCCACCGAGCTAGGGGACACAGATACGCAGTATTTT. Protein product: CATELGDTDTQYF. The full variable domain, in which reference TRBV7-2 and TRBJ2-3 provide the parts outside the CDR3, is GAGVSQSPSNKVTEKGKDVELRCDPISGHTALYWYRQSLGQGLEFLIYFQGNSAPDKSGLPSDRFSAERTGGSVSTLTIQRTQQEDSAVYLCATELGDTDTQYFGPGTRLTVL.

The table lists this clonotype with many counts. The V call is TRBV3-1, the J call TRBJ2-5; D call uncertain. Germline assignment: CDR1 LGHDT and CDR2 YNNKEL (reference sequence). The CDR3 has 18 amino acids. V lost 0 bases to trimming and J lost 4 bases, with 21 bases between them. The CDR3 here is CASSQDLLGPTPGETQYF. The CDR3, as DNA: TGTGCCAGCAGCCAAGATCTATTAGGGCCCACCCCAGGAGAGACCCAGTACTTC.

The V gene is TRBV2, the J gene TRBJ1-2; no reliable D call. Trimming took off 2 bases at V and 12 bases at J, with 13 bases between the two ends. CDR1 and CDR2 (germline): SNHLY, FYNNEI. This CDR3 contains 12 residues. The CDR3 reads CASSETVGKHTF. The CDR3 bases are TGTGCCAGCAGTGAAACCGTCGGTAAGCACACCTTC.

The sample holds many counts of this clonotype. The chain is built from TRBV25-1 and TRBJ2-2, with D tentatively TRBD1 (6 bases). The germline V gene encodes CDR1 MGHDK and CDR2 SYGVNS. V gave up 6 bases and J gave up 7 bases, with 12 bases separating them. The CDR3 has 13 amino acids. This chain's CDR3 is CASREMGHGELFF. DNA for the CDR3: TGTGCCAGCAGGGAAATGGGACACGGGGAGCTGTTTTTT. Using reference TRBV25-1 and TRBJ2-2 for the parts outside the CDR3, the full variable domain is EADIYQTPRYLVIGTGKKITLECSQTMGHDKMYWYQQDPGMELHLIHYSYGVNSTEKGDLSSESTVSRIRTEHFPLTLESARPSHTSQYLCASREMGHGELFFGEGSRLTVL.

This clonotype was seen more than once but under ten times. The V call is TRBV27, the J call TRBJ1-2; the D gene is possibly TRBD1 (5 bases). The CDR3 has 16 residues. V was cut by 0 bases and J by 4 bases, with 15 bases left in between. Germline V CDR1 and CDR2: MNHEY, SMNVEV (reference sequence). CDR3 sequence reads: CASSLSFGAEAYGYTF. The CDR3 DNA reads TGTGCCAGCAGTTTATCGTTCGGGGCCGAGGCCTATGGCTACACCTTC.

The sample holds a few counts of this clonotype. The J gene is TRBJ1-1, the V gene TRBV6-5, with D unresolved. V was pared by 2 bases and J by 6 bases, with 10 bases between. The CDR3 sequence is 13 residues long. From germline, CDR1 is MNHEY and CDR2 SVGAGI. The CDR3 region is CASSYGGSAEAFF. CDR3 DNA sequence: TGTGCCAGCAGTTACGGCGGTTCCGCTGAAGCTTTCTTT.

At least ten counts were recorded for this clonotype. The J gene is TRBJ1-4, the V gene TRBV14; D is possibly TRBD1 (5 bases). The germline V gene encodes CDR1 SGHDN and CDR2 FVKESK. The V and J ends lost 2 bases and 8 bases respectively, with 15 bases between them. The CDR3 covers 15 residues. The CDR3 is CASSQPGPFLEKLFF. DNA for the CDR3: TGTGCCAGCAGCCAACCGGGACCCTTCTTGGAAAAACTGTTTTTT.

This clonotype was observed a few times. J is TRBJ2-2 and V is TRBV5-1; D is possibly TRBD1 (5 bases). The V gene lost 0 bases and the J gene lost 5 bases, with 11 bases spanning the gap. The germline V gene has CDR1 SGHRS and CDR2 YFSETQ. This CDR3 contains 15 residues. The CDR3 is CASSLADSLTGELFF. For the CDR3, the DNA is TGCGCCAGCAGCTTGGCCGACAGCCTTACCGGGGAGCTGTTTTTT.

The V gene is TRBV7-2, the J gene TRBJ1-2; 7 nucleotides agree with TRBD1. Germline V gene data show CDR1 as SGHTA and CDR2 as FQGNSA. The CDR3 runs 17 residues. Losses at the gene ends were 7 bases for V and 1 base for J; bases not matched to a gene: 15. The CDR3 is CASNHRDSRAVNYGYTF. CDR3 bases: TGTGCCAGCAATCACCGGGACAGCCGGGCGGTTAACTATGGCTACACCTTC.